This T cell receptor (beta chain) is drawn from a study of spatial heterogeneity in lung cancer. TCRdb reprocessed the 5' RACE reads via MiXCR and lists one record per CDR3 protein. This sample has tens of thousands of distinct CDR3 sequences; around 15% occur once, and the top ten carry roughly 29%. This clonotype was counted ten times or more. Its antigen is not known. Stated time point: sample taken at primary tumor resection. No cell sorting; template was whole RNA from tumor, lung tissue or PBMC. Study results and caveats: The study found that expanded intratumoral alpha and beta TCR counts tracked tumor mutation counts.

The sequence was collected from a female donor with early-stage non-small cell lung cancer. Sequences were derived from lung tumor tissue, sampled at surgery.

The CDR3 nucleotides read TGCAGCGTTGAGGGCGTAGCGGGCTACCCCTACAATGAGCAGTTCTTC. Its protein product is CSVEGVAGYPYNEQFF. The gene calls are TRBV29-1 and TRBJ2-1; 7 nucleotides align to TRBD2. V lost 3 bases and J lost 2; bases outside the gene matches: 10. CDR3 length: 16 amino acids. From germline, CDR1 is SQVTM and CDR2 ANQGSEA.